This is a list of T cell receptor beta chains from one sample in a study of T cell responses to AZD1222 COVID-19 vaccine. Only in-frame clones appear in the TCRdb table, and some are missing; sequencing was by immunoSEQ multiplex PCR. This sample yields 170,000 or so clones, of which 90% are seen a single time; roughly 1.6% belongs to the top ten. Here the sequenced sample was peripheral blood, taken on day 0 of AZD1222 vaccination. These receptors were obtained from an adult in good health. CDR3s include the opening cysteine and the closing phenylalanine or tryptophan. D genes are given only for firm matches. Rows give clone size only sometimes, using once, few, many, or a class for an expanded clone.

CATSRGLGLIMNTEAFF TGTGCCACCAGCAGAGGGTTAGGGCTAATCATGAACACTGAAGCTTTCTTT - - TRBJ1-1 TRBV15
CASSLYSGLEAFF TGTGCCAGCAGTTTATATTCCGGTCTTGAAGCTTTCTTT - once TRBJ1-1 TRBV27
CAIRGQDNSPLHF TGTGCCATCCGAGGACAGGATAATTCACCCCTCCACTTT TRBD1 - TRBJ1-6 TRBV6-5
CASGDYEQYF TGTGCCAGTGGGGACTACGAGCAGTACTTC - - TRBJ2-7 TRBV19
CASSEALGVPYNEQFF TGTGCCAGCAGTGAAGCGCTAGGGGTCCCCTACAATGAGCAGTTCTTC - - TRBJ2-1 TRBV6-1
CASSQDRTGTNEKLFF TGTGCCAGCAGCCAAGATCGGACAGGCACGAATGAAAAACTGTTTTTT TRBD1 - TRBJ1-4 TRBV4-2
CAISDLRTGDTF TGTGCCATCAGTGACCTACGGACGGGTGACACCTTC - - TRBJ1-2 TRBV10-3
CASSPPGLNTEAFF TGTGCCAGCTCACCACCAGGGTTGAACACTGAAGCTTTCTTT - - TRBJ1-1 TRBV18
CASSSWTGGGYTF TGTGCCAGCAGTTCATGGACAGGGGGTGGCTACACCTTC TRBD1 - TRBJ1-2 TRBV12-3/TRBV12-4
CASSRGLADPNTGELFF TGTGCCAGCAGTCGGGGACTAGCGGACCCAAACACCGGGGAGCTGTTTTTT TRBD2 - TRBJ2-2 TRBV5-4
CASSFQGAQETQYF TGTGCCAGCAGCTTCCAGGGGGCCCAAGAGACCCAGTACTTC TRBD1 - TRBJ2-5 TRBV7-2
CASTSGTYTDTQYF TGTGCCAGCACCTCAGGAACCTACACAGATACGCAGTATTTT - - TRBJ2-3 TRBV6-5
CASSYLASGADTQYF TGTGCCAGCAGTTACCTGGCTAGCGGGGCAGATACGCAGTATTTT TRBD2 - TRBJ2-3 TRBV6-5
CAWSAGPDTQYF TGTGCCTGGAGTGCAGGGCCAGATACGCAGTATTTT - - TRBJ2-3 TRBV30
CASTFSSGGLTYYEQYF TGTGCCAGCACTTTCTCTAGCGGGGGGCTAACTTACTACGAGCAGTACTTC TRBD2 - TRBJ2-7 TRBV2
CSVARDPRYNEQFF TGCAGCGTTGCTCGGGACCCCCGGTACAATGAGCAGTTCTTC - - TRBJ2-1 TRBV29-1
CSARGPEQFF TGCAGTGCTAGAGGCCCTGAGCAGTTCTTC - - TRBJ2-1 TRBV20-1
CSVEDPTELGSYNEQFF TGCAGCGTTGAAGATCCGACAGAACTTGGCTCCTACAATGAGCAGTTCTTC - - TRBJ2-1 TRBV29-1
CASTRASNTGELFF TGTGCCAGCACCAGGGCCTCGAACACCGGGGAGCTGTTTTTT - - TRBJ2-2 TRBV7-9